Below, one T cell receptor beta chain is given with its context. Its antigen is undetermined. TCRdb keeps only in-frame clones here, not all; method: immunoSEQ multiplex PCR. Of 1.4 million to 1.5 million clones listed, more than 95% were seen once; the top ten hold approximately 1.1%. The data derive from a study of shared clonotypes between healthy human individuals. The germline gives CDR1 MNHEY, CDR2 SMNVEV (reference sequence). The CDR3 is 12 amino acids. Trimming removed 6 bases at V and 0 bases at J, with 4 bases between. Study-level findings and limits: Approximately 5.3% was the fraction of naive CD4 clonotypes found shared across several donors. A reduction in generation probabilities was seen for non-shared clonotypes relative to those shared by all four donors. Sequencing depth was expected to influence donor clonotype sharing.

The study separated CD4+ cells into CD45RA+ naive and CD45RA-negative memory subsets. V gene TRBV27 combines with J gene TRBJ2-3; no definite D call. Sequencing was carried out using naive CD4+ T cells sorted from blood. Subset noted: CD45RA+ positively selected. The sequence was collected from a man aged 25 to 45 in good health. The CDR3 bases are TGTGCCAGCAGGGACAGCACAGATACGCAGTATTTT. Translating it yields CASRDSTDTQYF.